Following are 7 T cell receptor beta chains from one sample sequenced in a study of blood T cell repertoires in COVID-19. The table came from immunoSEQ multiplex PCR; TCRdb's copy has only in-frame clones and leaves some out. The table includes approximately 270,000 clones, about nine tenths detected once. Sequencing was performed on peripheral blood. These receptors were collected from a woman aged 25-40 years with COVID-19, enrolled during active disease.

The J gene is TRBJ1-5, the V gene TRBV19; 8 bases match TRBD1. The CDR3 sequence is 13 residues long. With 6 bases clipped from V and 7 bases from J, the junction kept 5 bases outside the gene matches. Per the germline V gene, CDR1 is LNHDA and CDR2 is SQIVND (reference sequence). This CDR3 reads CASSRDRRQPQHF. In DNA, the CDR3 is TGTGCCAGTAGCCGGGACAGGCGGCAGCCCCAGCATTTT.

The rearrangement links TRBV5-4 to TRBJ2-1, with D tentatively TRBD2 (6 bases). There are 14 residues in the CDR3. V was shortened by 4 bases and J by 4 bases, with 12 bases between the two germline ends. Germline CDR1 and CDR2: SGHNT and YYREEE (reference sequence). This CDR3 reads CASSPLAGYNEQFF. The CDR3 nucleotides are TGTGCCAGCAGCCCACTAGCCGGGTACAATGAGCAGTTCTTC.

The CDR3 here is CASSASQGVDYGYTF. The CDR3 bases are TGTGCCAGCAGTGCATCTCAGGGGGTTGACTATGGCTACACCTTC. V is TRBV25-1 and J is TRBJ1-2; 7 nucleotides agree with TRBD1. The germline CDR1 and CDR2 sequences are MGHDK and SYGVNS. The CDR3 runs 15 residues. V shed 4 bases and J 3 bases; nucleotides not matched to a gene: 8.

CDR3 sequence: CASSSQFSNEQFF. The CDR3 DNA reads TGTGCCAGCAGTTCACAGTTCTCCAATGAGCAGTTCTTC. This sequence joins TRBV27 and TRBJ2-1; D gene unclear. V lost 4 bases and J 6 bases, leaving 10 bases between the germline ends. This CDR3 region has 13 residues. Germline CDR1 and CDR2: MNHEY and SMNVEV (reference sequence).

This clone was seen a handful of times. The chain couples TRBV14 to TRBJ2-2; D perhaps matches TRBD1 (6 bases). Trimming removed 3 bases from V and 4 bases from J, with 15 bases in between. CDR3 length equals 16 residues. CDR1 is SGHDN, CDR2 FVKESK, per germline. CDR3: CASSQGYRAITGELFF. CDR3 nucleotide sequence: TGTGCCAGCAGCCAGGGATACAGGGCTATCACCGGGGAGCTGTTTTTT.

This rearrangement joins TRBV10-3 to TRBJ2-7; 7 positions match TRBD2. The CDR3 is made up of 15 amino acids. Per germline, CDR1 ENHRY and CDR2 SYGVKD. With V trimmed by 3 bases and J by 2 bases, 7 bases remained unmatched. In DNA, the CDR3 is TGTGCCATCAGTGATGGGCGGGAGCAGACCTACGAGCAGTACGTC. Protein sequence: CAISDGREQTYEQYV.

The J gene is TRBJ2-7, the V gene TRBV28, with D unclear. Germline V gives CDR1 MDHEN, CDR2 SYDVKM. The CDR3 runs to 14 residues. The germline V and J ends were trimmed by 2 bases and 2 bases, with 10 bases remaining between them. Here the CDR3 reads CASSLAQATYEQYF. The CDR3 nucleotides are TGTGCCAGCAGTTTAGCCCAGGCCACCTACGAGCAGTACTTC.